This entry lists 8 T cell receptor beta chains sequenced from one sample in a study of Ad26.COV2.S vaccination and SARS-CoV-2 variants. Produced via immunoSEQ multiplex PCR; TCRdb's table is partial and in-frame only. This sample carries 240,000 or so clones, over 75% of them seen once, and the ten largest clones take 9.5% to 12%. The treatment was: some 20 received Ad26.COV2.S at low or high dose, single or two shots; 5 received placebo; per-sample allocation not given. Samples came from day 63 after the first vaccine or placebo injection. Sequenced material: peripheral blood, taken in a trial of Ad26.COV2.S vaccine versus placebo. Receptors originate from a person between 18 and 59 years old who received the Ad26.COV2.S COVID-19 vaccine or a placebo.

The chain uses TRBV7-2 and TRBJ2-1; possibly TRBD2 for D (5 bases). The CDR3 contains 12 residues. V lost 8 bases and J lost 5, with 10 bases in between. Germline V lookup: CDR1 SGHTA, CDR2 FQGNSA. CDR3 in amino acids: CASRRVNNEQFF. The CDR3 DNA reads TGTGCCAGCCGGCGGGTGAACAATGAGCAGTTCTTC.

This sequence joins TRBV28 and TRBJ1-5, with TRBD1 identical over 8 bases. Trimming removed 10 bases from V and 0 bases from J; junction bases left unmatched: 8. The CDR3 is 15 amino acids. Germline CDR1 is MDHEN and CDR2 is SYDVKM. CDR3 DNA sequence: TGTGCCATATTAGGGACAGGCTATAGCAATCAGCCCCAGCATTTT. It yields the protein CAILGTGYSNQPQHF.

V gene TRBV7-2 combines with J gene TRBJ2-2; the D is unclear. This CDR3 is 16 amino acids long. Germline assignment: CDR1 SGHTA and CDR2 FQGNSA. The ends were cut back, 3 bases at V and 6 bases at J, with 17 bases in the middle. The CDR3 sequence is CASSFVRGLWAGELFF. The CDR3 region has the DNA TGTGCCAGCAGCTTCGTCAGAGGCCTCTGGGCCGGGGAGCTGTTTTTT.

This chain joins TRBV28 and TRBJ1-2, with 10 bases fitting TRBD1. The germline gives CDR1 MDHEN, CDR2 SYDVKM. This CDR3 comprises 18 residues. Trimming cost V 4 bases and J 2 bases; bases outside gene matches: 13. CDR3 in DNA: TGTGCCAGCAGTTACTCCGGGACAGGGGTCCGGGCCAACTATGGCTACACCTTC. Its protein is CASSYSGTGVRANYGYTF.

V and J are TRBV5-1 and TRBJ2-1, with D unclear. This CDR3 has 15 residues. Trimming cost V 1 base and J 7 bases, with 15 bases left between them. Germline CDR1 is SGHRS and CDR2 is YFSETQ. The CDR3: CASSLRSPVRNEQFF. For the CDR3, the DNA is TGCGCCAGCAGCTTGAGATCCCCCGTGCGGAATGAGCAGTTCTTC. Variable domain in full (rest from reference TRBV5-1 and TRBJ2-1): KAGVTQTPRYLIKTRGQQVTLSCSPISGHRSVSWYQQTPGQGLQFLFEYFSETQRNKGNFPGRFSGRQFSNSRSEMNVSTLELGDSALYLCASSLRSPVRNEQFFGPGTRLTVL.

The chain recombines TRBV12-3 or TRBV12-4 with TRBJ2-5, with 8 bases that match TRBD2. The CDR3 has 13 residues. V was pared by 7 bases and J by 2 bases, with 3 bases of the junction left unmatched. The CDR3 is CASTLADQETQYF. The CDR3 nucleotides read TGTGCCAGCACACTAGCGGATCAAGAGACCCAGTACTTC.

A word on this clone: At the DNA level, this CDR3 is encoded by other sequences in the same sample as well. The chain is built from TRBV9 and TRBJ2-1, with 10 bases identical to TRBD2. V lost 0 bases, J lost 7 bases, and 4 bases stayed unmatched. The length of the CDR3 is 15 residues. CDR1 is SGDLS, CDR2 YYNGEE, per germline. The CDR3 is CASSVGASGSNEQFF. CDR3 coding DNA: TGTGCCAGCAGCGTAGGCGCTAGCGGGAGTAATGAGCAGTTCTTC.

The chain couples TRBV18 to TRBJ2-3; perhaps TRBD2 as D (5 bases). Per the germline V gene, CDR1 is KGHSH and CDR2 is LQKENI. This CDR3 spans 19 amino acids. Trimming took 6 bases from V and 0 from J, leaving 25 bases between them. The CDR3 region is CASSPQEQTTLGSTDTQYF. For the CDR3, the DNA is TGTGCCAGCTCGCCCCAGGAGCAGACTACGCTAGGGAGCACAGATACGCAGTATTTT.